What follows is one T cell receptor beta chain and its context. The data were taken from a study of cytomegalovirus exposure and HLA in healthy donors. It was with 60 Vbeta and 13 Jbeta primers that the PCR ran. The repertoire was sequenced with immunoSEQ multiplex PCR; TCRdb's copy has only in-frame clones and lacks some. The sample yields around 190,000 clones, 81% seen once. This CDR3 contains 17 residues. Germline loops: CDR1 SGHRS, CDR2 YFSETQ. Unmatched junction bases numbered 10, after V lost 4 bases and J lost 4 bases. This receptor was taken from a man aged 35 to 55 in good health and CMV-seropositive. The rearrangement joins TRBV5-1 to TRBJ2-5, with 13 bases aligning to TRBD2. The source material was PBMCs. CDR3 sequence: CASSPTSGGALGETQYF. DNA of the CDR3: TGCGCCAGCAGCCCTACTAGCGGGGGGGCCCTGGGAGAGACCCAGTACTTC.